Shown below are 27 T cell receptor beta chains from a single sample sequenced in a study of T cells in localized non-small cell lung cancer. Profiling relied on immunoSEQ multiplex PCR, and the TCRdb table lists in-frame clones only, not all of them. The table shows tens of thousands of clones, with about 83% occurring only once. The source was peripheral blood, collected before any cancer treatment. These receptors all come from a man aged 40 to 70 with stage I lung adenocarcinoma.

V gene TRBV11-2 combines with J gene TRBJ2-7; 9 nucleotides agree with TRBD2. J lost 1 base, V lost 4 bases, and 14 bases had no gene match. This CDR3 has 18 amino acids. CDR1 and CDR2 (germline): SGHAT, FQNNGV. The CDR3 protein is CASSSWRVAGVFSYEQYF. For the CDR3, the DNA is TGTGCCAGCAGCTCTTGGAGGGTAGCGGGAGTTTTTTCCTACGAGCAGTACTTC. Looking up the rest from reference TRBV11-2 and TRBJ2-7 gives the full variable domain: EAGVAQSPRYKIIEKRQSVAFWCNPISGHATLYWYQQILGQGPKLLIQFQNNGVVDDSQLPKDRFSAERLKGVDSTLKIQPAKLEDSAVYLCASSSWRVAGVFSYEQYFGPGTRLTVT.

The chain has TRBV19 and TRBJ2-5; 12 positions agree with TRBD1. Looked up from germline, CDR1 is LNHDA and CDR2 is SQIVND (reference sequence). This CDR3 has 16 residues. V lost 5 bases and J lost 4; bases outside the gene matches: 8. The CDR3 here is CASSLGDRGRLETQYF. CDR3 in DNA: TGTGCCAGTAGTCTTGGGGACAGGGGGCGCTTAGAGACCCAGTACTTC.

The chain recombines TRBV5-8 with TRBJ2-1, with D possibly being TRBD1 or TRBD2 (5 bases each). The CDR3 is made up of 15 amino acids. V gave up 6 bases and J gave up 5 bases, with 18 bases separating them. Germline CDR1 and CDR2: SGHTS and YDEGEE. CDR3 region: CASTPWSGADNEQFF. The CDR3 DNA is TGTGCCAGCACCCCTTGGTCCGGGGCGGACAATGAGCAGTTCTTC.

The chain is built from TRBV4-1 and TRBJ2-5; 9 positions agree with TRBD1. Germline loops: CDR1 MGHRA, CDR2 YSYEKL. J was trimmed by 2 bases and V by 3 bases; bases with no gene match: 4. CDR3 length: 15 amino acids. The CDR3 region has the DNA TGCGCCAGCAGCCACCCGGGACAGGGTCAAGAGACCCAGTACTTC. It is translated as CASSHPGQGQETQYF.

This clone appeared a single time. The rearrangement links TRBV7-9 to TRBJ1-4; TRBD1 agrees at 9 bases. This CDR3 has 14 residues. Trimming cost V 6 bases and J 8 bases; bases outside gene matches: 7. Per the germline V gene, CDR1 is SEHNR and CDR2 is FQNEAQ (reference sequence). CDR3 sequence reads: CASRTDRGGEKLFF. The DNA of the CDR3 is TGTGCCAGCAGAACGGACAGGGGAGGCGAAAAACTGTTTTTT.

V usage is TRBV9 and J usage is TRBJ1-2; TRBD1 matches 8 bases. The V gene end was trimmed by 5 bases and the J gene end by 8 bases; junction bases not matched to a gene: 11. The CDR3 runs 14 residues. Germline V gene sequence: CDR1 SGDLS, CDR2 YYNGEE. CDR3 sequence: CASSLSGQGGGYTF. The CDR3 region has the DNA TGTGCCAGCAGTTTGTCCGGACAGGGAGGGGGCTACACCTTC.

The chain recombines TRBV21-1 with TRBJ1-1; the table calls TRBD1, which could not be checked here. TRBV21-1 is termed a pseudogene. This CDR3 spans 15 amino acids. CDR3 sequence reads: CASSCRDTWNTEAFF. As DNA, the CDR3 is TGTGCCAGCAGCTGCCGGGACACATGGAACACTGAAGCTTTCTTT.

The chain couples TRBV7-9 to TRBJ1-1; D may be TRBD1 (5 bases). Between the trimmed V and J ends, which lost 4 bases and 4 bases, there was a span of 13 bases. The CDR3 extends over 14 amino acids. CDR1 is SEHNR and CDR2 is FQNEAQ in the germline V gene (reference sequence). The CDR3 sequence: CASSSRDRLTEAFF. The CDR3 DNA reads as TGTGCCAGCAGCTCCAGGGACCGCCTCACTGAAGCTTTCTTT. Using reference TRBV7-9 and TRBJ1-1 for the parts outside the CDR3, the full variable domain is DTGVSQNPRHKITKRGQNVTFRCDPISEHNRLYWYRQTLGQGPEFLTYFQNEAQLEKSRLLSDRFSAERPKGSFSTLEIQRTEQGDSAMYLCASSSRDRLTEAFFGQGTRLTVV.

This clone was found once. This CDR3 is CSVGVGLNTEAFF. In DNA, the CDR3 is TGCAGCGTTGGGGTGGGGCTGAACACTGAAGCTTTCTTT. The chain combines TRBV29-1 with TRBJ1-1, with D maybe TRBD1 (5 bases). Germline lookup yields CDR1 SQVTM and CDR2 ANQGSEA. V dropped 4 bases and J dropped 0 bases, with 9 bases sitting between them. The CDR3 is 13 residues long.

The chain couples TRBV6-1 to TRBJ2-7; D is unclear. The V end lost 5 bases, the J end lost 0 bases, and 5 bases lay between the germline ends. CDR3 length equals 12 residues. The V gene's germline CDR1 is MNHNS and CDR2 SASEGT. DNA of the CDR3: TGTGCCAGCAGTCTCTTCTCCTACGAGCAGTACTTC. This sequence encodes CASSLFSYEQYF.

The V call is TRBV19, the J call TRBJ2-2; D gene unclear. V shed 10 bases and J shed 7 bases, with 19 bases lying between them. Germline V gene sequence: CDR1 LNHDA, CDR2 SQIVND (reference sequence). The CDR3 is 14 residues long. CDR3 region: CATRGDGYGGELFF. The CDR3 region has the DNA TGTGCCACTCGCGGCGACGGTTATGGCGGGGAGCTGTTTTTT.

CDR3 loop: CASSEASIRSSYEQYF. In nucleotides, the CDR3 is TGTGCCAGCAGTGAAGCGAGCATTAGAAGCTCCTACGAGCAGTACTTC. The V and J genes are TRBV2 and TRBJ2-7; D unresolved. The CDR3 loop spans 16 amino acids. V lost 0 bases, J lost 0 bases, and 12 bases lay in between. Germline V lookup: CDR1 SNHLY, CDR2 FYNNEI.

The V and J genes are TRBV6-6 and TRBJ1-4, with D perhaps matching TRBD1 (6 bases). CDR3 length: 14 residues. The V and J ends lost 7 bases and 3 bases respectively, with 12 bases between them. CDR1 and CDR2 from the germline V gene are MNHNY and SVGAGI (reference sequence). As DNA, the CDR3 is TGTGCCAGCACCCTACAGGGATCTAATGAAAAACTGTTTTTT. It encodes CASTLQGSNEKLFF.

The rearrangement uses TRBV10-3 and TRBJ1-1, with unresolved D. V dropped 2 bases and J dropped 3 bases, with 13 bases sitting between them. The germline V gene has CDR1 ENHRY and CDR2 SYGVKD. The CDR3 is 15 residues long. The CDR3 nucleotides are TGTGCCATCAGTGAGGAACCCTCAGCGTACACTGAAGCTTTCTTT. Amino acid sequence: CAISEEPSAYTEAFF.

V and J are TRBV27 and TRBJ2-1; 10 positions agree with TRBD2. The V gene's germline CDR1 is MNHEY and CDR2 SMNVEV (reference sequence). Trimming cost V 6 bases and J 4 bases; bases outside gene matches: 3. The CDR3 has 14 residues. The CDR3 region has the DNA TGTGCCAGCAGGTTAGCGGGGGGATACAATGAGCAGTTCTTC. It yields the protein CASRLAGGYNEQFF.

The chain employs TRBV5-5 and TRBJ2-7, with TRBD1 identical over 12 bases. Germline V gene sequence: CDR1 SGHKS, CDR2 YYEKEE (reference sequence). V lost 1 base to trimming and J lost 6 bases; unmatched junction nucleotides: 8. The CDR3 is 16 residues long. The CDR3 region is CASSLTLGTGGVEQYF. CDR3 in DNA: TGTGCCAGCAGCTTGACCCTGGGGACAGGGGGCGTCGAGCAGTACTTC. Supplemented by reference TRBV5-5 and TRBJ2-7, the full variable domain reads DAGVTQSPTHLIKTRGQQVTLRCSPISGHKSVSWYQQVLGQGPQFIFQYYEKEERGRGNFPDRFSARQFPNYSSELNVNALLLGDSALYLCASSLTLGTGGVEQYFGPGTRLTVT.

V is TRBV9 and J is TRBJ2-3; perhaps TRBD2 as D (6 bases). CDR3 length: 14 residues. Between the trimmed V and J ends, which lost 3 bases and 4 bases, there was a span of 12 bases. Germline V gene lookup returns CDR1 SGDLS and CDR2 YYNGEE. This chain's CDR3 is CASSDFGGPDTQYF. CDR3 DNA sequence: TGTGCCAGCAGCGATTTCGGGGGTCCAGATACGCAGTATTTT.

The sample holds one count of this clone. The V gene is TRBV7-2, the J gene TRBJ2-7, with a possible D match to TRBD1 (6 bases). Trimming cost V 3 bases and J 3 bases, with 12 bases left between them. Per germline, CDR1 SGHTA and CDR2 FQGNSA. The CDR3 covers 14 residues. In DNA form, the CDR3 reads TGTGCCAGCAGCTTTGTACAGGGTGGCTACGAGCAGTACTTC. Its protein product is CASSFVQGGYEQYF.

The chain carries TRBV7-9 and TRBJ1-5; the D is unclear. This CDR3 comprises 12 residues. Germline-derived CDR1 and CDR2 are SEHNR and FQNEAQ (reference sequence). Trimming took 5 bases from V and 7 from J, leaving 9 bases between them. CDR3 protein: CASSRAGQPQHF. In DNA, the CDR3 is TGTGCCAGCAGCCGAGCGGGGCAGCCCCAGCATTTT. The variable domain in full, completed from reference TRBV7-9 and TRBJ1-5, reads DTGVSQNPRHKITKRGQNVTFRCDPISEHNRLYWYRQTLGQGPEFLTYFQNEAQLEKSRLLSDRFSAERPKGSFSTLEIQRTEQGDSAMYLCASSRAGQPQHFGDGTRLSIL.

CDR3 in amino acids: CASSLVDRGGETQYF. CDR3 sequence (DNA): TGTGCCAGCAGCTTAGTGGACAGGGGAGGGGAGACCCAGTACTTC. The V and J genes are TRBV11-2 and TRBJ2-5; 9 positions agree with TRBD1. The CDR3 sequence is 15 residues long. CDR1 is SGHAT and CDR2 is FQNNGV in the germline V gene. The J segment lost 5 bases and the V segment lost 1 base, leaving 5 bases of the junction unmatched.

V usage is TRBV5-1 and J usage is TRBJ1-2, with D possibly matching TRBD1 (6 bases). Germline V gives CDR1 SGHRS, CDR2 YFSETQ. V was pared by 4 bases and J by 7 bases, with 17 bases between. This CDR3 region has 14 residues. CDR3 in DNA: TGCGCCAGCAGCCCTGAGGGCAGGGGAGGTGGCTACACCTTC. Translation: CASSPEGRGGGYTF.

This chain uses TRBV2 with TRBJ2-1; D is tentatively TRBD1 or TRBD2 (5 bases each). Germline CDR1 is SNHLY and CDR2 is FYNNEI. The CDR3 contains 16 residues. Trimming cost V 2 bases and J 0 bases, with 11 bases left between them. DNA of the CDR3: TGTGCCAGCAGTGAACGGGGCGGTAGCTCCTACAATGAGCAGTTCTTC. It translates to CASSERGGSSYNEQFF.

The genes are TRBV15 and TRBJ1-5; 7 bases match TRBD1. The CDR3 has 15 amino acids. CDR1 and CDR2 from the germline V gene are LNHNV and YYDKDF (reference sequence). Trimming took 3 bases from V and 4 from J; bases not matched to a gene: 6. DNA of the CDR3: TGTGCCACCAGCAGGGATAACAGGGGTAATCAGCCCCAGCATTTT. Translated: CATSRDNRGNQPQHF.

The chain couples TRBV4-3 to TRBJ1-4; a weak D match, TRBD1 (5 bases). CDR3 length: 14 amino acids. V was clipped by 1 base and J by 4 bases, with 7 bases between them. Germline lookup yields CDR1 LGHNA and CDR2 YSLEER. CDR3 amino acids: CASSQVQGNEKLFF. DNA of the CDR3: TGCGCCAGCAGCCAAGTGCAGGGTAATGAAAAACTGTTTTTT.

The DNA for the CDR3 is TGTGCCAGCAGTGATGGGGGACGATTATACGATGAGCAGTTCTTC. Amino acid sequence: CASSDGGRLYDEQFF. The chain joins TRBV25-1 to TRBJ2-1; perhaps D is TRBD1 or TRBD2 (5 bases each). The CDR3 contains 15 residues. V lost 3 bases and J lost 8, with 17 bases in between. Germline V gene data show CDR1 as MGHDK and CDR2 as SYGVNS.

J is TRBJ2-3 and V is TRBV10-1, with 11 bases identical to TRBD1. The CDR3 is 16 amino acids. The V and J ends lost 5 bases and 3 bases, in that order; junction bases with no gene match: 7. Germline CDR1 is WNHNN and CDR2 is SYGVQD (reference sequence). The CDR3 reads CASSRDRGKGTDTQYF. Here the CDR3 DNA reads TGCGCCAGCAGTCGGGACAGGGGGAAGGGGACAGATACGCAGTATTTT.

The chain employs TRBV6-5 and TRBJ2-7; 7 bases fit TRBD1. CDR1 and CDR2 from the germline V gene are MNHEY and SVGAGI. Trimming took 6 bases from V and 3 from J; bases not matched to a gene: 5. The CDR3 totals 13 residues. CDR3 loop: CASRAGGSYEQYF. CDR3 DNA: TGTGCCAGCAGGGCAGGGGGTAGCTACGAGCAGTACTTC.